This T cell receptor beta chain was sequenced for a study of blood T cells in healthy people across ages. Looking at the study overall: Through template switching, about one barcoded beta molecule was captured per two T cells, as measured in model experiments. Findings and limits, study-wide: Long-lived and aged donors differed, with more naive CD4+ cells and higher diversity in the long-lived.

For the second PCR, which ran for roughly 7 to 11 cycles, a sample-barcoded 5' primer and a J-beta primer mix were used. TCRdb redid the calling of the 5' RACE reads with MiXCR, one entry per CDR3 protein. This sample has about 680,000 distinct CDR3 sequences, with more than 40% found just once. This clonotype was counted between two and nine times. Antigen specificity is unknown. Ten milliliters of peripheral blood were drawn from each donor into EDTA-treated tubes. Samples each yielded at least 6 micrograms of total RNA. The V end was cut by 5 bases, the J end by 9 bases, with 17 bases between. The CDR3 covers 14 residues. The germline CDR1 and CDR2 sequences are SGHTA and FQGNSA.

V and J are TRBV7-2 and TRBJ2-4; D is possibly TRBD2 (7 bases). Material: blood. The receptor was derived from a woman aged 55-70 years in good health. The CDR3 DNA sequence: TGTGCCAGCAGCATGTCCTTGGGGGGGGCCATTCAGTACTTC. It translates to CASSMSLGGAIQYF.